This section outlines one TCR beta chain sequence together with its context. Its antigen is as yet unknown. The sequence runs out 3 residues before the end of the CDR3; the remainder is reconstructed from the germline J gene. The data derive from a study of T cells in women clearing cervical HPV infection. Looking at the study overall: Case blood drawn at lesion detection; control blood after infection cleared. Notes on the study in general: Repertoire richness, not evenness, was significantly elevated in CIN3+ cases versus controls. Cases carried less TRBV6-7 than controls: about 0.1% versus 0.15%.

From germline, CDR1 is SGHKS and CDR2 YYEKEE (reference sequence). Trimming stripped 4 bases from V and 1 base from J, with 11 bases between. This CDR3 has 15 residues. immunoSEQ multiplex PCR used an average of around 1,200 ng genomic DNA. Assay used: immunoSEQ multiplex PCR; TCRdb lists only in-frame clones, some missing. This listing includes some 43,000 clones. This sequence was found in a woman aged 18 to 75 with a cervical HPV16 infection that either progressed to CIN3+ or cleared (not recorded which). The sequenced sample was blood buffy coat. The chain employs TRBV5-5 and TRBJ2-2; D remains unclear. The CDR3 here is CASSLVTRNTGELFF. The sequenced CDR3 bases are TGTGCCAGCAGCCTGGTTACGCGGAACACCGGGGAG.